The clone carrying this T cell receptor beta chain was counted between two and nine times. The RNA, about 0.45 to 1 ug, was put through reverse transcription using random hexamers. Each CDR3 protein gets one entry after TCRdb re-called the immunoSEQ multiplex PCR reads with MiXCR. The sample holds about 170,000 distinct CDR3 sequences; approximately 95% are singletons and the top ten take around 0.097%. This entry comes from a study of CD8 T cells in Susac syndrome. Specimen: CD4+ T cells from PBMCs. The source is a human donor with multiple sclerosis.

This CDR3 reads CASSDWGNNQPQHF. The CDR3 coding sequence is TGTGCCAGCAGTGATTGGGGAAACAATCAGCCCCAGCATTTT. V usage is TRBV6-1 and J usage is TRBJ1-5; D gene unclear. The germline V gene has CDR1 MNHNS and CDR2 SASEGT. Trimming left V 3 bases short and J 3 bases short, with 9 bases between. The length of the CDR3 is 14 residues.